These T cell receptor beta chains were read from a single sample in a study of T cell responses to AZD1222 COVID-19 vaccine. The assay was immunoSEQ multiplex PCR, and TCRdb's table has in-frame clones only and misses some. The table shows around 130,000 clones, with just over 85% occurring only once. Specimen: peripheral blood, collected on day 0 of AZD1222 vaccination. Receptors were obtained from an adult in good health. CDR3s include the opening cysteine and the closing phenylalanine or tryptophan. Each record gives: clone size, D gene, J gene, V gene, CDR3 DNA, CDR3 protein. The D gene is left open where the match is weak. A clone size is listed for some rows: how often the clone was seen (once, few, many), or a class if it is expanded.

NA,TRBD1,TRBJ1-6,TRBV30,TGTGCCTGGAGTGCGATCCGGGACAGGGGATTATCACCCCTCCACTTT,CAWSAIRDRGLSPLHF
NA,NA,TRBJ1-1,TRBV4-3,TGCGCCAGCAGCCAATCAATAAACCGGATGAACACTGAAGCTTTCTTT,CASSQSINRMNTEAFF
NA,NA,TRBJ1-1,TRBV18,TGTGCCAGCTCACGGCGGGACACCCGGGGATTATTGAACACTGAAGCTTTCTTT,CASSRRDTRGLLNTEAFF
NA,NA,TRBJ1-6,TRBV5-1,TGCGCCAGCAGCTTGGATAGGGTGGGCAATTCACCCCTCCACTTT,CASSLDRVGNSPLHF
NA,NA,TRBJ1-5,TRBV6-5,TGTGCCAGCAGGATGGGGGCACATCAGCCCCAGCATTTT,CASRMGAHQPQHF
once,NA,TRBJ2-1,TRBV9,TGTGCCAGCAGCGTAGTAGAGCGGGCGAGCGGGCAGTTCTTC,CASSVVERASGQFF
many,NA,TRBJ2-7,TRBV4-3,TGCGCCAGCAGCCAAGATGGCTCGGGGGCCTACGAGCAGTACTTC,CASSQDGSGAYEQYF
NA,TRBD2,TRBJ2-7,TRBV28,TGTGCCAGCAGTTTATCCACTGCCTGGGTCGCGGGGGACGAGCAGTACTTC,CASSLSTAWVAGDEQYF
NA,TRBD2,TRBJ2-5,TRBV7-9,TGTGCCAGCAGCCCCCCCGGGACTAGCGGGGAGACCCAGTACTTC,CASSPPGTSGETQYF
once,NA,TRBJ2-7,TRBV3-1/TRBV3-2,TGTGCCAGCAGCCAAGAATGGGACTGGAGCTCCTACGAGCAGTACTTC,CASSQEWDWSSYEQYF
NA,NA,TRBJ1-4,TRBV18,TGTGCCAGCTCACCCTCGAAACTTTCCCTTAGTGCAACTAATGAAAAACTGTTTTTT,CASSPSKLSLSATNEKLFF
NA,NA,TRBJ2-2,TRBV11-2,TGTGCCAGCAGCTCGATCCGCCGGGTCCAAAAAAACCCCGGGGAGCTGTTTTTT,CASSSIRRVQKNPGELFF
NA,TRBD2,TRBJ2-3,TRBV2,TGTGCCAGCCGTGAGACTAGCGGGGGGGCTCGGGCGCAGTATTTT,CASRETSGGARAQYF
NA,NA,TRBJ1-1,TRBV7-9,TGTGCCCTTGGGCGGGGGAACACTGAAGCTTTCTTT,CALGRGNTEAFF
NA,TRBD1,TRBJ2-7,TRBV28,TGTGCCAGCAGTTTATCTGGGACAGGGGGTTACGAGCAGTACTTC,CASSLSGTGGYEQYF
NA,NA,TRBJ1-2,TRBV4-3,TGCGCCAGCAGCCAAGATGCCGCCCTGGACTATGGCTACACCTTC,CASSQDAALDYGYTF
NA,TRBD2,TRBJ2-1,TRBV10-3,TGTGCCATCAGTGACCCTAGCGGGGGGGCCAGGAATGAGCAGTTCTTC,CAISDPSGGARNEQFF
NA,TRBD1,TRBJ1-2,TRBV7-2,TGTGCCAGCAGTTTGTACCTGGGACAGCCCGCTTCCAACTATGGCTACACCTTC,CASSLYLGQPASNYGYTF
NA,NA,TRBJ2-1,TRBV9,TGTGCCAGCAGCGTAGCCCCTCCATATGAGCAGTTCTTC,CASSVAPPYEQFF
NA,NA,TRBJ2-5,TRBV28,TGTGCCAGCAGTTTTCTAACAGGAGAGACCCAGTACTTC,CASSFLTGETQYF
NA,NA,TRBJ2-5,TRBV19,TGTGCCAGTAGTACCGCAAGATTACAGGGTAACCCCTCGGAGACCCAGTACTTC,CASSTARLQGNPSETQYF
NA,NA,TRBJ1-1,TRBV6-5,TGTGCCAGCGGCACGGGAGACACTGAAGCTTTCTTT,CASGTGDTEAFF